This TCR beta chain appears in the sequencing data of a study of T cells in Graves' hyperthyroidism and ophthalmopathy (dated by TCRdb to the late 2010s). Notes on the research overall: A discovery cohort of roughly 100 patients, approximately 45 with Graves' ophthalmopathy and approximately 60 with stable Graves' hyperthyroidism, was used to find distinguishing TCR V-J signatures. Prospective prediction of ophthalmopathy was tested in an independent validation cohort consisting of 18 to 20 hyperthyroidism patients and 17 patients who later progressed to ophthalmopathy. The roughly 90 discovery patients were divided at random into training and test sets in a 7:3 ratio. Thyroid tissue and blood T-cell repertoires from roughly 6 Graves' hyperthyroidism patients were also compared in the study. Following sampling, methimazole starting at 30 mg daily was given to hyperthyroidism patients, and high-dose intravenous methylprednisolone was given to ophthalmopathy patients. According to the paper, TCR Vbeta CDR3 sequencing was carried out on more than 120 peripheral blood samples, which came from fewer than 50 ophthalmopathy, 75 to 80 hyperthyroidism and approximately 17 progressor patients.

CDR1 and CDR2 are read off the germline V gene as ENHRY and SYGVKD. The CDR3 measures 16 amino acids from cysteine to phenylalanine. Only the CDR3 DNA stays, 48 bases, in frame from base 1. V is cut back by 10 bases and J by 5 bases, with 18 bases in the junction unmatched. Broad study findings and their caveats: No statistical method was used to fix the sample size in advance, and group allocation was not hidden from the investigators. Most expanded thyroid clonotypes (frequency above 0.001) were also detected in blood, suggesting blood repertoires may reflect thyroid immune responses. Ophthalmopathy was separated from stable hyperthyroidism by a 13 V-J signature model, with over 85% sensitivity and 81% to 82% specificity obtained in cross-validation and 80%/75% obtained in testing. In validation, progression to ophthalmopathy was predicted by the model with 70.59% sensitivity and 72.22% specificity, a median of about 6.4 months before onset.

Exclusion was applied to patients with uncontrolled infections, other autoimmune diseases, pregnancy or lactation. Clinical symptoms, serum thyroxine and TRAb, thyroid ultrasound, and orbital computed tomography formed the basis for the diagnoses. Total RNA was extracted using Trizol reagent, and RNA quality was assessed on an Agilent 2100 Bioanalyzer. On this clonotype itself: There is no known antigen for this receptor. There are no base qualities to consult, and no much larger clone falls within one base.

The TCR beta CDR3 regions were amplified from RNA transcripts. The first round of RT-PCR for the TCR CDR3 was performed with the HTBI primer set and the Qiagen OneStep RT-PCR kit. The libraries were constructed in a second round of multiplex PCR and then size-selected and purified. Paired-end sequencing of the libraries was performed with 100 bp reads on an Illumina HiSeq2000. Per the authors' processing: SOAPnuke was used to process the raw data, removing reads that contained adapters or uncalled bases, had a mean Phred below 15, or lacked an exact match to the constant primer or identifier. High-quality paired reads were merged using COPE v1.2.5, and each unique nucleotide sequence was defined as a clonotype. MiTCR v1.1 was used to align the clonotypes against IMGT TRBV, TRBD and TRBJ reference segments. Analysis was restricted to V-J combinations with a frequency above 0.0001, which covered over 98% of repertoires. The TCS score was defined as the ratio of F50 (clonal expansion) to E x V (chaos), calculated using BLOSUM62-based TCRdist between CDR3 peptides within each V-J. Welch's t-statistics and random forest reduced approximately 520 V-J features to roughly 13, which were used in a naive Bayes classifier (R e1071). The Morisita-Horn index was used to measure how similar the thyroid and blood repertoires were. In TCRdb, the public reads were trimmed at Q25 with fastp and aligned with MiXCR, with productive beta chains retained. CDR3 protein duplicates are merged, each entry listing the most common genes and DNA. These V and J calls derive from TCRdb rather than the authors' analysis. The sample table holds about 570,000 distinct CDR3 sequences, of which around 46% were seen once. The ten most abundant clones make up around 20% of the sample.

Specimen: peripheral blood or thyroid tissue (not recorded which). In this chain, TRBV10-3 is recombined with TRBJ2-5, and 8 junctional nucleotides match TRBD2. The origin of this receptor is an adult woman with Graves' disease, either hyperthyroidism or ophthalmopathy (not recorded which). The CDR3 sequence is CATADSPGGMMETQYF. The bases read TGTGCCACCGCTGATTCACCGGGGGGGATGATGGAGACCCAGTACTTC.